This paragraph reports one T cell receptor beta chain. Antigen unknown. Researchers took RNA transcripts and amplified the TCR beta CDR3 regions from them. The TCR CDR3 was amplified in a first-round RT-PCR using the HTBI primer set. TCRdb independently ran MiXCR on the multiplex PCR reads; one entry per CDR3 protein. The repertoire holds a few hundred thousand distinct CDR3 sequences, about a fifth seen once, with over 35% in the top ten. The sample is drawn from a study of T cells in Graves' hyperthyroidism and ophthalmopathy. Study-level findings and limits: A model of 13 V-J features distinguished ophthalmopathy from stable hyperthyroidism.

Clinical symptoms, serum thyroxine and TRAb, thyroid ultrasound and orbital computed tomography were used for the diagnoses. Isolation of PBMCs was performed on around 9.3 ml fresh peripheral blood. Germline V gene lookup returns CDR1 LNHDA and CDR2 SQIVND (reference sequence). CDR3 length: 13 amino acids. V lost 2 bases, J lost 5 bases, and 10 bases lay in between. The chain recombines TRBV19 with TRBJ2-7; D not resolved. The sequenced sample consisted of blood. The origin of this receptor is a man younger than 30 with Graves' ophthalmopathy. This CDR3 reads CASSIKGGDEQYF. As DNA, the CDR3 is TGTGCCAGTAGTATAAAGGGCGGAGACGAGCAGTACTTC.